This entry lists 26 T cell receptor beta chains sequenced from one sample in a study of metastatic and nonmetastatic thyroid tumors. Every patient underwent thyroid surgery untreated. TCRdb called clones again from the PCR reads with MiXCR. Found here are around 24,000 clones, roughly a quarter of them singletons; the top ten hold 10% to 15%. The specimen was tumor tissue. These receptors were collected from a male donor with papillary thyroid cancer or a benign thyroid nodule (not recorded which). Some clones in this sample may be carry-over from other donors' samples.

This clone has ten or more counts. This sequence joins TRBV7-9 and TRBJ2-3; D gene unclear. This CDR3 comprises 11 residues. V lost 1 base and J lost 8, with 4 bases in between. Per the germline V gene, CDR1 is SEHNR and CDR2 is FQNEAQ (reference sequence). CDR3 amino acids: CASSLESTQYF. The CDR3 region has the DNA TGTGCCAGCAGCTTAGAATCTACGCAGTATTTT.

This clone was counted many times. The chain links TRBV27 to TRBJ1-1; unclear D gene. Germline lookup yields CDR1 MNHEY and CDR2 SMNVEV (reference sequence). The CDR3 is 13 amino acids. Trimming stripped 5 bases from V and 5 bases from J, with 12 bases between. Written as DNA, the CDR3 is TGTGCCAGCAGTCCCGCGACCGGGACTGAAGCTTTCTTT. It specifies CASSPATGTEAFF.

This clone was seen more than once but under ten times. Here the CDR3 reads CASSLDWESSYNEQFF. In nucleotides, the CDR3 is TGTGCCAGCAGCTTGGATTGGGAGAGCTCCTACAATGAGCAGTTCTTC. The chain links TRBV5-6 to TRBJ2-1; perhaps TRBD2 as D (5 bases). Trimming removed 0 bases at V and 0 bases at J, with 10 bases between. Germline assignment: CDR1 SGHDT and CDR2 YYEEEE. The CDR3 totals 16 residues.

The rearrangement uses TRBV7-9 and TRBJ2-7, with D possibly being TRBD1 (5 bases). The CDR3 length is 15 residues. The V gene's germline CDR1 is SEHNR and CDR2 FQNEAQ (reference sequence). V lost 1 base and J 0 bases, leaving 10 bases between the germline ends. This CDR3 reads CASSLEGNPSYEQYF. The DNA of the CDR3 is TGTGCCAGCAGCTTAGAGGGGAACCCCTCCTACGAGCAGTACTTC.

Concerning this clone: Compared with germline, one end of the junction differs, possibly owing to a read error. This chain links TRBV28 with TRBJ2-3; D could derive from TRBD1 or TRBD2 (7 bases each). Germline values: CDR1 MDHEN, CDR2 SYDVKM. CDR3 length: 17 amino acids. The CDR3 reads CASSPSGEGAYPDTQYF. CDR3 bases: TGTGCCAGCAGTCCCAGCGGGGAGGGGGCGTACCCAGATACTCAGTATTTT.

This clone is medium-sized by share. The CDR3 here is CSVQDGYEQYF. The DNA for the CDR3 is TGCAGTGTCCAGGACGGCTACGAGCAGTACTTC. The chain uses TRBV20-1 and TRBJ2-7; D ambiguous. This CDR3 has 11 residues. V lost 7 bases and J 3 bases, leaving 10 bases between the germline ends. Per germline, CDR1 DFQATT and CDR2 SNEGSKA (reference sequence).

This clone was observed at least ten times. The V and J genes are TRBV4-2 and TRBJ1-2, with TRBD1 identical over 7 bases. Trimming cost V 4 bases and J 6 bases; bases outside gene matches: 17. Per the germline V gene, CDR1 is LGHNA and CDR2 is YNFKEQ. The CDR3 consists of 17 residues. The CDR3 DNA sequence: TGTGCCAGCAGCCGACCTACAGGGGAGATATGGGTAGATGGCTACACCTTC. Protein sequence: CASSRPTGEIWVDGYTF.

Concerning this clone: A much larger clone lies one base from this, so it may be a read error. J is TRBJ2-3 and V is TRBV19, with TRBD2 matching 10 bases. This CDR3 has 13 residues. Germline CDR1 and CDR2: LNHDA and SQIVND (reference sequence). CDR3 nucleotides: TGTGCCAGTAAAGGGACTAGCGTGGATACGCATTATTTT. It is translated as CASKGTSVDTHYF.

This clone was recorded many times. Other DNA sequences in the same sample also yield this CDR3. J is TRBJ2-3 and V is TRBV10-1; TRBD2 aligns across 7 bases. The length of the CDR3 is 13 residues. Germline lookup yields CDR1 WNHNN and CDR2 SYGVQD (reference sequence). Losses at the gene ends were 7 bases for V and 2 bases for J; bases not matched to a gene: 3. As DNA, the CDR3 is TGCGCCAGCAACGAGCGGGACACAGATACGCAGTATTTT. Amino acid sequence: CASNERDTDTQYF.

This clone has a count of ten or more. This chain joins TRBV20-1 and TRBJ2-6; 9 bases map to TRBD1. With 5 bases clipped from V and 0 bases from J, the junction kept 11 bases outside the gene matches. Germline V gives CDR1 DFQATT, CDR2 SNEGSKA (reference sequence). The CDR3 extends over 18 amino acids. The CDR3: CSAPNRGRGLSGANVLTF. The CDR3 nucleotides read TGCAGTGCTCCTAACAGGGGGCGCGGGCTCTCTGGGGCCAACGTCCTGACTTTC.

The chain recombines TRBV11-2 with TRBJ2-1, with 12 bases that match TRBD1. The ends lost 4 bases at V and 8 bases at J; junction bases unmatched: 12. Germline CDR1 reads SGHAT; CDR2 reads FQNNGV. This CDR3 spans 17 amino acids. CDR3 bases: TGTGCCAGCAGCTCATCACCGGGACAGGGGGCGTTTTATGAGCAGTTCTTC. It translates to CASSSSPGQGAFYEQFF.

In its sample, this clone was seen many times. The J gene is TRBJ2-3, the V gene TRBV4-3; 14 nucleotides line up with TRBD2. This CDR3 contains 17 residues. Looked up from germline, CDR1 is LGHNA and CDR2 is YSLEER. Losses at the gene ends were 0 bases for V and 5 bases for J; bases not matched to a gene: 4. For the CDR3, the DNA is TGCGCCAGCAGCCAAGACCCCGGGACTAGCGGGAGAGATACGCAGTATTTT. Protein sequence: CASSQDPGTSGRDTQYF.

This clone was counted many times. The chain joins TRBV7-9 to TRBJ2-1, with 7 positions matching TRBD2. The CDR3 totals 15 residues. Trimming at V came to 0 bases and at J to 4 bases, leaving 3 bases not matched to a gene. Per the germline V gene, CDR1 is SEHNR and CDR2 is FQNEAQ (reference sequence). The CDR3 is CASSLAAGSYNEQFF. The CDR3 DNA is TGTGCCAGCAGCTTAGCAGCGGGGTCGTACAATGAGCAGTTCTTC.

In this sample, this clone turned up many times. The rearrangement links TRBV28 to TRBJ1-3; TRBD1 might be the D (5 bases). Germline CDR1 reads MDHEN; CDR2 reads SYDVKM. V gave up 4 bases and J gave up 4 bases, with 17 bases separating them. CDR3 size: 16 residues. Written as DNA, the CDR3 is TGTGCCAGCAGTTGGGACCCAAGGAGCCCAGGAAACACCATATATTTT. Translated, it gives CASSWDPRSPGNTIYF.

This clone has just one count. The chain uses TRBV11-2 and TRBJ2-7, with D possibly matching TRBD2 (5 bases). Germline V gene data show CDR1 as SGHAT and CDR2 as FQNNGV. The V end was cut by 5 bases, the J end by 2 bases, with 13 bases between. The CDR3 covers 14 residues. CDR3 protein: CASSAASTTYEQYF. CDR3 in DNA: TGTGCCAGCAGCGCTGCTAGCACCACCTACGAGCAGTACTTC.

This rearrangement joins TRBV12-3 or TRBV12-4 to TRBJ1-5, with a tentative D call TRBD1 (6 bases). The CDR3 has 14 amino acids. V gave up 8 bases and J gave up 6 bases, with 17 bases separating them. As DNA, the CDR3 is TGTGCCAGCGCCAGGGGCGGTGGCGGTCAGCCCCAGCATTTT. As protein: CASARGGGGQPQHF.

This clone was seen many times. This chain uses TRBV20-1 with TRBJ2-6; D perhaps matches TRBD2 (5 bases). Germline CDR1 and CDR2: DFQATT and SNEGSKA (reference sequence). The CDR3 length is 13 residues. V was trimmed by 3 bases and J by 7 bases, leaving 10 bases between them. CDR3 amino acids: CSARVDYANVLTF. For the CDR3, the DNA is TGCAGTGCTAGGGTTGACTACGCCAACGTCCTGACTTTC.

In regard to this clone: A junction boundary mismatches the germline segment, possibly from a read error. This chain joins TRBV7-8 and TRBJ2-7; D possibly corresponds to TRBD2 (6 bases). CDR1 and CDR2 (germline): SGHVS, FQNEAQ. This CDR3 is 13 amino acids long. CDR3 sequence (DNA): TGTGCCAGCACCTTAACTAGCTTGCACGAGCAGTACTTC. Its protein is CASTLTSLHEQYF.

The CDR3 nucleotides are TGTGCCAGCTCTCAAGGCCTAGGCTACGAGCAGTACTTC. This sequence encodes CASSQGLGYEQYF. The rearrangement links TRBV18 to TRBJ2-7; D uncertain. Trimming left V 6 bases short and J 3 bases short, with 12 bases between. CDR3 size: 13 residues. Germline CDR1 and CDR2: KGHSH and LQKENI.

This clone ranks as medium-sized. J is TRBJ2-5 and V is TRBV3-1; D ambiguous. This CDR3 region has 12 residues. Germline CDR1 is LGHDT and CDR2 is YNNKEL (reference sequence). Trimming left V 0 bases short and J 4 bases short, with 3 bases between. The CDR3 here is CASSQDRETQYF. CDR3 coding DNA: TGTGCCAGCAGCCAAGATCGAGAGACCCAGTACTTC.

By sample fraction, this clone is medium-sized. V is TRBV6-5 and J is TRBJ1-1, with D unclear. Germline loops: CDR1 MNHEY, CDR2 SVGAGI. CDR3 length: 14 residues. V gave up 0 bases and J gave up 0 bases, with 5 bases separating them. CDR3 amino acids: CASSYSGVNTEAFF. CDR3 sequence (DNA): TGTGCCAGCAGTTACTCTGGGGTGAACACTGAAGCTTTCTTT.

This clone was recorded many times. The chain carries TRBV12-3 or TRBV12-4 and TRBJ2-4; TRBD1 agrees at 8 bases. The CDR3 totals 17 residues. J lost 0 bases, V lost 5 bases, and 9 bases had no gene match. CDR3 protein: CASSRTGWELAKNIQYF. The CDR3, as DNA: TGTGCCAGCAGTCGGACAGGGTGGGAGCTAGCCAAAAACATTCAGTACTTC.

There are many counts of this clone. This rearrangement joins TRBV5-1 to TRBJ2-7; weak D call: TRBD1 (5 bases). CDR1 and CDR2 from the germline V gene are SGHRS and YFSETQ. V lost 4 bases and J 3 bases, leaving 8 bases between the germline ends. CDR3 length: 12 residues. The CDR3 DNA follows: TGCGCCAGCAGCGACAGAGGCTACGAGCAGTACTTC. The encoded protein is CASSDRGYEQYF.

The table lists this clone with many counts. V usage is TRBV6-2 or TRBV6-3 and J usage is TRBJ2-1, with 8 positions matching TRBD1. Trimming at V came to 0 bases and at J to 4 bases, leaving 17 bases not matched to a gene. This CDR3 is built from 20 residues. Germline V gives CDR1 MNHEY, CDR2 SVGEGT. CDR3 loop: CASSYSSRDPGQEIYNEQFF. The CDR3, as DNA: TGTGCCAGCAGTTACTCCTCAAGGGATCCGGGACAGGAAATTTACAATGAGCAGTTCTTC.

This clone occurred many times. The chain is built from TRBV5-1 and TRBJ2-1; D might be TRBD2 (6 bases). Germline-derived CDR1 and CDR2 are SGHRS and YFSETQ. This CDR3 contains 17 residues. The ends were cut back, 0 bases at V and 0 bases at J, with 13 bases in the middle. CDR3 amino acids: CASSLEPSDSSYNEQFF. The CDR3 DNA reads TGCGCCAGCAGCTTGGAACCTAGCGACAGCTCCTACAATGAGCAGTTCTTC.

This clone was observed many times. The rearrangement joins TRBV3-1 to TRBJ2-2, with D maybe TRBD2 (6 bases). The CDR3 is 16 residues long. CDR1 and CDR2 (germline): LGHDT, YNNKEL (reference sequence). The V end was cut by 5 bases, the J end by 3 bases, with 16 bases between. CDR3 sequence reads: CASSSAGTVYTGELFF. The CDR3 region has the DNA TGTGCCAGCAGCTCCGCCGGGACTGTCTACACCGGGGAGCTGTTTTTT.